This T cell receptor (beta chain) is drawn from a study of blood T cells in healthy people across ages. Overall study findings and caveats: Whereas aged donors had fewer naive CD4+ cells, long-lived donors had more of them and higher diversity.

With 5 bases removed from V and 0 bases from J, the gap between germline ends came to 12 bases. The CDR3 spans 15 residues. Per the germline V gene, CDR1 is SGHAT and CDR2 is FQNNGV. This clonotype has just a few counts. The antigen is not known. With each sample, at least 6 micrograms of total RNA were extracted. Alongside a J-beta primer mix, a sample-barcoded 5' primer served in a second PCR lasting about 7 to 12 cycles. TCRdb re-called the 5' RACE reads with MiXCR, one entry per CDR3 protein. The data contain more than 1.4 million distinct CDR3 sequences, 42% of them singletons. This receptor was identified in a woman aged 18-29 years in good health. The chain links TRBV11-2 to TRBJ2-3; D gene unclear. Input material: blood. DNA of the CDR3: TGTGCCAGCAGCCTCGCACTGACAAGCACAGATACGCAGTATTTT. This sequence encodes CASSLALTSTDTQYF.